This T cell receptor (beta chain) was obtained from a study of T cell changes during pregnancy in multiple sclerosis (dated by TCRdb to between 2019 and 2020). Regarding the study in general: Changes in the T cell repertoire over the course of pregnancy were examined in this study in women with multiple sclerosis.

Comments on this clone: No cognate antigen has been identified for it. No base-level quality is on record; no much larger clone is a single base apart.

Receptor libraries were prepared by the immunoSEQ multiplex PCR assay. What TCRdb holds here is the immuneACCESS table cut down to in-frame rearrangements. Part of the clones is not present; checked against another copy, under half of the missing clones reflect an unresolved V gene, and the others are unexplained. This sample holds some 120,000 clones; roughly 95% were observed only once. The ten largest clones represent roughly 0.44% of the sample. The receptor was isolated from a female donor with multiple sclerosis, enrolled in a pregnancy study. The material was peripheral blood, obtained after pregnancy.

Read as DNA, the sequence is TGTGCCAGTACGCCGGGACTAGCGGGCCTTAATTCCTACAATGAGCAGTTCTTC. Its protein reads: CASTPGLAGLNSYNEQFF. The rearrangement combines TRBV2 with TRBJ2-1, with 12 middle bases fitting TRBD2. Per the germline V gene, SNHLY is the CDR1 and FYNNEI is the CDR2. At the junction V is shortened by 9 bases and J by 1 base; bases outside the gene matches: 13. The CDR3 has 18 amino acids, counting the end cysteine and phenylalanine. Just the 54-base CDR3 DNA is kept, in frame starting at base 1. Where the CDR3 stops, the reference TRBV2 and TRBJ2-1 genes take over; the full variable domain is EPEVTQTPSHQVTQMGQEVILRCVPISNHLYFYWYRQILGQKVEFLVSFYNNEISEKSEIFDDQFSVERPDGSNFTLKIRSTKLEDSAMYFCASTPGLAGLNSYNEQFFGPGTRLTVL.